This TCR beta chain was identified in a study of cytotoxic CD8 clonotypes in ibrutinib-treated CLL (dated by TCRdb to 2020 to 2022). Regarding the study in general: The cohort included about 15 treatment-naive and under 13 relapsed/refractory patients; roughly 17 were IGHV unmutated. Patients were still on ibrutinib when every remission and progressive disease sample was collected. On average, each sample had approximately 260,000 productive templates and more than 85,000 productive rearrangements. Response samples were obtained after a median of 12 months of treatment, with a range of roughly 6 to 36 months. Cryopreserved peripheral blood mononuclear cells were collected at three points: before therapy, at response, and at either sustained remission or disease progression. Longitudinal samples were available for about 30% of the 86 trial participants. Partial responses were observed in about 24 patients and complete responses in 2; after a median follow-up of roughly 72 months, remission was maintained in some 14 patients and progression was observed in approximately 12.

Each clonotype received, on average, about 9.7x coverage in deep resolution sequencing performed on a MiSeq, where the target depth lay between 1 in 1 million and 1 in 200,000 T cells. The immunoSEQ hsTCRB Kit was used to generate TCR beta libraries. From the authors' description of their analysis: The data were analyzed with ImmunoSEQ Analyzer and ImmunoSEQ Data Assistant, and V, D and J gene assignments followed IMGT definitions. Clonality, with values ranging from 0 to 1, was calculated as one minus the normalized Shannon entropy of productive rearrangement frequencies. Public clonotype analysis was restricted to overrepresented clonotypes comprising at least 0.05% of each patient's repertoire. Roughly 13 repertoires from age-matched healthy donors, obtained from immuneACCESS, served as clonality controls. TCRdb obtained this table from immuneACCESS and retained in-frame rearrangements with V and J assigned. These tables miss some clones; where compared with another copy, unresolved V genes account for less than half of the shortfall, and the remainder is unexplained. The V and J calls and clone size come from that table; D and trimming were worked out from the DNA. In this sample the table shows tens of thousands of clones, roughly three quarters of which occur a single time. Of the sample, roughly 4.8% falls within the top ten clones.

Of note for this clone: The antigen it recognizes is unknown. It has no much larger one-base neighbor in the sample; base qualities were not kept.

Broader findings and caveats from the paper: Lymph node repertoires were not examined, and the timing of sampling was not matched between patients in sustained remission and those whose disease progressed. Baseline clonality exceeded that of age-matched healthy donors and correlated strongly with circulating CD8+ T-cell counts. Public clonotypes were rare and either shrank or stayed stable during treatment, and the rise in clonality at ibrutinib response reflected expansion of private clonotypes. An increase in clonality was observed at ibrutinib response, with clonality remaining stable during sustained remission and falling back toward baseline at progression.

Read against the paper, the sample's time point label means: eleven to twelve months on ibrutinib. Approximately 2 micrograms of genomic DNA were extracted from cryopreserved PBMCs for TCR beta library preparation. Longitudinal blood samples from CLL patients on ibrutinib monotherapy underwent high-throughput TCR beta sequencing. The patients were enrolled in a single-center, open-label phase 2 trial of ibrutinib monotherapy. This sequence originates from a human donor with chronic lymphocytic leukemia. The source material was PBMCs, sampled after 12 months of ibrutinib treatment.

The CDR3 region reads CASSPRGFTQYF. The bases read TGTGCCAGCAGCCCCCGGGGATTTACGCAGTATTTT. The chain was built from TRBV6-5 and TRBJ2-3; the D region possibly corresponds to TRBD2 (5 bases align). V is shortened by 6 bases, J by 8 bases, and the region joining them spans 12 bases. The CDR3 goes from the cysteine to the phenylalanine over 12 residues. Only CDR3 DNA remains: 36 bases, in frame from the first base. CDR1 and CDR2 are read off the germline V gene as MNHEY and SVGAGI.